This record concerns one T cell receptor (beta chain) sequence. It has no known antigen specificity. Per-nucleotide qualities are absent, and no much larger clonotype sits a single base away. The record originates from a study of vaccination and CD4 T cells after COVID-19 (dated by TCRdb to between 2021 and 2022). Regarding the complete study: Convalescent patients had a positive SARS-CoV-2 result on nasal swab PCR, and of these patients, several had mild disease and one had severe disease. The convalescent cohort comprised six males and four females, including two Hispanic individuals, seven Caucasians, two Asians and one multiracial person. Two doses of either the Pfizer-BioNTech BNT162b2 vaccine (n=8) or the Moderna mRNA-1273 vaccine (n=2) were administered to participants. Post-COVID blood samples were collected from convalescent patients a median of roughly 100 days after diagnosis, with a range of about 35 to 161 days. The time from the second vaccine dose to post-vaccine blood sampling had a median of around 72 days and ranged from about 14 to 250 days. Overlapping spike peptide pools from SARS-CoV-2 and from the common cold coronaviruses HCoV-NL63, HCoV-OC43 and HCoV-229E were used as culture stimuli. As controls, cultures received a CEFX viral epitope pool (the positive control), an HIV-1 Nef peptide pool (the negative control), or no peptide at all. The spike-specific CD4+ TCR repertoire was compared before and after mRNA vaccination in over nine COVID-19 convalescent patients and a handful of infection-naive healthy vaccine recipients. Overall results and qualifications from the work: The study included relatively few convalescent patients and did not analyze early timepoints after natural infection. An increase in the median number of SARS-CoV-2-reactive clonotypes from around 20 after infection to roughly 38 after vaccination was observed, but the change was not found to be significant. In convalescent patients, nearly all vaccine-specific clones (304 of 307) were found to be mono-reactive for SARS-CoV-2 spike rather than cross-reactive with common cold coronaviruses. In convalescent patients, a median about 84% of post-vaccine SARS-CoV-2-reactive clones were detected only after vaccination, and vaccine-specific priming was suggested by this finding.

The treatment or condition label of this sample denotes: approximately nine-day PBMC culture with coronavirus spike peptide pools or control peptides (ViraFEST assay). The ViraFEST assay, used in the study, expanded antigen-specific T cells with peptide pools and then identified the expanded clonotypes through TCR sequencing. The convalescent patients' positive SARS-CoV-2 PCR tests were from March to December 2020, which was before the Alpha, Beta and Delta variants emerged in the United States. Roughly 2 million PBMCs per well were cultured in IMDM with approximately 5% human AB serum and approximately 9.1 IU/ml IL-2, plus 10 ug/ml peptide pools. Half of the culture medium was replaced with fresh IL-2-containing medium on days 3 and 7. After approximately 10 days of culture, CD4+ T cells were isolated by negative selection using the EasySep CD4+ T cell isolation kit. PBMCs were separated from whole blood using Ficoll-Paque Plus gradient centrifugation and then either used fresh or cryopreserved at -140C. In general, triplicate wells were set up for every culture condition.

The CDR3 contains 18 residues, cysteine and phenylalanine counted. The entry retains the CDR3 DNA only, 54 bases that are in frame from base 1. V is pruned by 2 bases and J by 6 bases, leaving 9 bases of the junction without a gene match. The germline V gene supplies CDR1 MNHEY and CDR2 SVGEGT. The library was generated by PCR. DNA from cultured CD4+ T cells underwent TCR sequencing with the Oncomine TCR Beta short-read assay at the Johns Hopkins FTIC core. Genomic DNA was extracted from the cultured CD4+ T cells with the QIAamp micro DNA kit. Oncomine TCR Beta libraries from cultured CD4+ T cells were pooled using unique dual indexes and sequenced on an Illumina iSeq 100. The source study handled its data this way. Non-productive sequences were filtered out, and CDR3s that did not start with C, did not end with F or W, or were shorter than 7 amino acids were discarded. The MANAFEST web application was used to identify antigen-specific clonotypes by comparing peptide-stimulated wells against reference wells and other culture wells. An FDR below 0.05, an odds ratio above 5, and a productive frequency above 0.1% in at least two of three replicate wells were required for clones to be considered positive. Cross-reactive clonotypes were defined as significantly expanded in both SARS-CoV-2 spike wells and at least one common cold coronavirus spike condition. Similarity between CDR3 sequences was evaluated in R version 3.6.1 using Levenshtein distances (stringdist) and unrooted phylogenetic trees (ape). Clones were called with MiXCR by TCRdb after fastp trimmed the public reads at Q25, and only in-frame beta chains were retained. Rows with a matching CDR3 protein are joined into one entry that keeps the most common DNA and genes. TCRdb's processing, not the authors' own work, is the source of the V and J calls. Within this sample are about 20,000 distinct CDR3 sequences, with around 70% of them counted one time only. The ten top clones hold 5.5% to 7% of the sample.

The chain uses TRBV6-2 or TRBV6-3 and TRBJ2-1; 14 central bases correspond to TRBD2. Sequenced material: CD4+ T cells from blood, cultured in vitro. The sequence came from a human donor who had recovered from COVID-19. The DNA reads TGTGCCAGCAGTTACGCCGGACTAGCGGGAGGAGGTGCCAATGAGCAGTTCTTC. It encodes CASSYAGLAGGGANEQFF.